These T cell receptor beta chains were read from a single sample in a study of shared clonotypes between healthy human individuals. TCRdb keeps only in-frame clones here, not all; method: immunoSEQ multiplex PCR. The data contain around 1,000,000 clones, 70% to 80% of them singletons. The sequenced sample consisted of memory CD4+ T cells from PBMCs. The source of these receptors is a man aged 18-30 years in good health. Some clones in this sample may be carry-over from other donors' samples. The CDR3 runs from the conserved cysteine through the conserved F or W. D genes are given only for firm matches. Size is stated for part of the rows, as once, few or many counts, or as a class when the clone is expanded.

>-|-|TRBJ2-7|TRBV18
TGTGCCAGCTCACCCTTAGGACGGAACTCCTACGAGCAGTACTTC
CASSPLGRNSYEQYF
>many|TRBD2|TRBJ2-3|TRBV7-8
TGTGCCAGCAGCCCTACTAGCGGGAGGGCCACGTTGCCAGATACGCAGTATTTT
CASSPTSGRATLPDTQYF
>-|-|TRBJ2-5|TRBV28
TGTGCCAGCAGTTCCGCTGCCGAGACCCAGTACTTC
CASSSAAETQYF
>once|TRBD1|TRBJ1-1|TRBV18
TGTGCCAGCTCAGGGGACAGTATGAACACTGAAGCTTTCTTT
CASSGDSMNTEAFF
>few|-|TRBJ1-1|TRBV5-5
TGTGCCAGCAGCTTTGACGGAGGGTACTCTGAAGCTTTCTTT
CASSFDGGYSEAFF
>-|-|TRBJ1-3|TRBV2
TGTGCCAGCAGATACTCGGGGATCGGAAACACCATATATTTT
CASRYSGIGNTIYF
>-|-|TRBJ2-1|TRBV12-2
TGTGCAAGTCGCTCCCCCCAGGGGGGAGAACTCTACAATGAGCAGTTCTTC
CASRSPQGGELYNEQFF
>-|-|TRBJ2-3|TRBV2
TGTGCCAGCAGCCCGGACGGGCTGGGCACAGATACGCAGTATTTT
CASSPDGLGTDTQYF
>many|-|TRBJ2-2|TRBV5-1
TGCGCCAGCAGCCCCCGCGAAGTTCCCGGGGAGCTGTTTTTT
CASSPREVPGELFF
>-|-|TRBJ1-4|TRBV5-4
TGTGCCAGCAGCCCCAACCAGCGCAGTCTGTTTTTT
CASSPNQRSLFF
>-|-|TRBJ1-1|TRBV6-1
TGTGCCAGCAGTGAAAAGGGGGGGCCAACTGAAGCTTTCTTT
CASSEKGGPTEAFF
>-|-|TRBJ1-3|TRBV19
TGTGCCAGTAGTCCAACAGGGTCTGACGGAAACACCATATATTTT
CASSPTGSDGNTIYF
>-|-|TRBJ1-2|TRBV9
TGTGCCAGCAGCGTACGGCAGAGATTTGACTATGGCTACACCTTC
CASSVRQRFDYGYTF
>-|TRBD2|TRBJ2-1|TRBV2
TGTGCCAGCAGGGTCCTCGTGGCGGGAGTCTACAATGAGCAGTTCTTC
CASRVLVAGVYNEQFF
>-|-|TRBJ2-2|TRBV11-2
TGTGCCAGCAGCTTAGGGGGGTGGATTAGTAGCGGGGAGCTGTTTTTT
CASSLGGWISSGELFF
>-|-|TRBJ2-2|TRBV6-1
TGTGCCAGCATCGGGGGATCTACCGGGGAGCTGTTTTTT
CASIGGSTGELFF
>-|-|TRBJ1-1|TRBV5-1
TGCGCCAGCAGATGGGGCGGGTATGAGGGTGAAGCTTTCTTT
CASRWGGYEGEAFF
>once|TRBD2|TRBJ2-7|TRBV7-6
TGTGCCAGCAGCTTAAGGAATAGCGGGAGCTCCTACGAGCAGTACTTC
CASSLRNSGSSYEQYF
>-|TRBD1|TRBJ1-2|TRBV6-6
TGTGCCAGCAGTCCGGACAGGGAAAGCTATGGCTACACCTTC
CASSPDRESYGYTF
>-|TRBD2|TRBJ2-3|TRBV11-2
TGTGCCAGCAGCTACCGACTAGCGGGGGTGGGAGATACGCAGTATTTT
CASSYRLAGVGDTQYF
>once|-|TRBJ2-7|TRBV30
TGTGCCGGGGGGTCCGCGACTCAGTACTTC
CAGGSATQYF
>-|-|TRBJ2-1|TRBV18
TGTGCCAGCTCACCACCCGACAGGAACCGAGTGGGTGAGCAGTTCTTC
CASSPPDRNRVGEQFF
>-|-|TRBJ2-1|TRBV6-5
TGTGCCAGCAGTTACTCGATGTGGGCAGGTAGGAATGAGCAGTTCTTC
CASSYSMWAGRNEQFF
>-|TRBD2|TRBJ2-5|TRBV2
TGTGCCAGCAGTCTCCAACTAGCGGGGGGGGAGACCCAGTACTTC
CASSLQLAGGETQYF
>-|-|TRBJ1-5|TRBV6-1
TGTGCCAGCAGTGAAGTTCAGGGAAGTGAGGGACCCCAGCATTTT
CASSEVQGSEGPQHF
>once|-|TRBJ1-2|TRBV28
TGTGCCAGCAAGGCGGGTGGCACCTATGGCTACACCTTC
CASKAGGTYGYTF
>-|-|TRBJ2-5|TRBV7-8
TGTGCCAGCAGTCCCCGGGGTGGGGAGACCCAGTACTTC
CASSPRGGETQYF
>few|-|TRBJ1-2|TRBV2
TGTGCCAGCAGGCAGAACTATGGCTACACCTTC
CASRQNYGYTF
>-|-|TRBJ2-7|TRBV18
TGTGCCAGCTCAAACCTGGCAGGTATAGTGAACGAGCAGTACTTC
CASSNLAGIVNEQYF
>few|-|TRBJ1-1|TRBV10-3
TGTGCCATCAGTGAGTTGGGTCAGGGGCACACTGAAGCTTTCTTT
CAISELGQGHTEAFF
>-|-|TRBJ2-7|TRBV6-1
TGTGCCAGCAGTGAACCGGGACGCAAGTCCTACGAGCAGTACTTC
CASSEPGRKSYEQYF
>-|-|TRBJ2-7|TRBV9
TGTGCCAGCAGCGGTGGACTTACGACTAGTAGTGGGGATCGCGAGCAGTACTTC
CASSGGLTTSSGDREQYF
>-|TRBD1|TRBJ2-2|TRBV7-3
TGTGCCAGCAGCATCACAGGGGACACCGGGGAGCTGTTTTTT
CASSITGDTGELFF
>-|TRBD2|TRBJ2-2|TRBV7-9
TGTGCCAGCGGGAGCGGGAGGGCGAACACCGGGGAGCTGTTTTTT
CASGSGRANTGELFF
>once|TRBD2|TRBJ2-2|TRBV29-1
TGCAGCGGGGCTAGCGGCGCGAACACCGGGGAGCTGTTTTTT
CSGASGANTGELFF
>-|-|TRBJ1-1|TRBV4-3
TGCGCCAGCAGCCAAGACGGACTTGTGAACACTGAAGCTTTCTTT
CASSQDGLVNTEAFF
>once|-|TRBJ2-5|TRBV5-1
TGCGCCAGCAGCTTGGCCTGGGAGACCCAGTACTTC
CASSLAWETQYF
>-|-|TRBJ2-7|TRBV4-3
TGCGCCAGCAGTCGGGACCTAGGGAACGAGCAGTACTTC
CASSRDLGNEQYF
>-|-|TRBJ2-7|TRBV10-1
TGCGCCAGCAGTGAGAAGGGGGTAGCGCGATCCTACGAGCAGTACTTC
CASSEKGVARSYEQYF
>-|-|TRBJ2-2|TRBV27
TGTGCCAGCAGTTTGGGAAGGGGAGGCGGGGAGCTGTTTTTT
CASSLGRGGGELFF
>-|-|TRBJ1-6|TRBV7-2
TGTGCCAGCAGCTTTGTAGGTTCACCCCTCCACTTT
CASSFVGSPLHF
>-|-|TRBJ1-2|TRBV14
TGTGCCAGCAGCCTATTTGGCACTGGGGCGAGAGGCTACACCTTC
CASSLFGTGARGYTF
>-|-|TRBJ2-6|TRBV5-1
TGCGCCAGCAGCTTGACAGACTCTGGGGCCAACGTCCTGACTTTC
CASSLTDSGANVLTF
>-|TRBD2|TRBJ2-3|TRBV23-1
TGCGCCAGCAGTCAAGGAAGACTAGCGGGAGCCACAGATACGCAGTATTTT
CASSQGRLAGATDTQYF
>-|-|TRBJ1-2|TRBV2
TGTGCCAGTAGGGACGAGGCCTTC
CASRDEAF
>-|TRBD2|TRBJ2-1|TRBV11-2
TGTGCCAGCAGCTTAGGGTCTGCGGGGGTTAGCTCCTACAATGAGCAGTTCTTC
CASSLGSAGVSSYNEQFF
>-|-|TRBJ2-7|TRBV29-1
TGCAGCGTTGATACAGGGAACAGGCAGTACTTC
CSVDTGNRQYF
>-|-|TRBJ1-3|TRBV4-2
TGTGCCAGCAGCCAAGATACGCGCGGAGTCTCTGGAAACACCATATATTTT
CASSQDTRGVSGNTIYF